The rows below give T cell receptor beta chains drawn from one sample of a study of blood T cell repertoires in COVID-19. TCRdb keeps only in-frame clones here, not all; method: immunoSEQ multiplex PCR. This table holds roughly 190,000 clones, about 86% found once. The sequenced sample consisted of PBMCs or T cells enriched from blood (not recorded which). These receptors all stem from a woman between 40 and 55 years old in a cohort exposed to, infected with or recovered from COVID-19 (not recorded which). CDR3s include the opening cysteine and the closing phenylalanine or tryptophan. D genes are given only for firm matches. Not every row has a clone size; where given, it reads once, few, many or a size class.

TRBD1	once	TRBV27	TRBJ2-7	TGTGCCAGCAGTCCCCCGTCCGGGACAGGAATTTCCTACGAGCAGTACTTC	CASSPPSGTGISYEQYF
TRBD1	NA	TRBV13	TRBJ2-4	TGTGCCAGCAGCTTAGGTTCCAGGGGGAACATTCAGTACTTC	CASSLGSRGNIQYF
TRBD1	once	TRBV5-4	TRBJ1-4	TGTGCCAGCAGCCGTGACAGGGGTTATAATGAAAAACTGTTTTTT	CASSRDRGYNEKLFF
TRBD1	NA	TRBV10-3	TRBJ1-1	TGTGCCATCAGTGGACAGGGGCTCCCTGAAGCTTTCTTT	CAISGQGLPEAFF
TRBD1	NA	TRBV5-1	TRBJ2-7	TGCGCCAGCAGCTTGGGACAGGGGGCTAGCGAGCAGTACTTC	CASSLGQGASEQYF
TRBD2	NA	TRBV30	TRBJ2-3	TGTGCCTGCTCTAGCGGGAGCTCAGATACGCAGTATTTT	CACSSGSSDTQYF
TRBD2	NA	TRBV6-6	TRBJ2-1	TGTGCCAGCAGTTACTCGCGGGGGGCTGGGTACAATGAGCAGTTCTTC	CASSYSRGAGYNEQFF
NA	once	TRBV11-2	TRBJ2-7	TGTGCCAGCAGCTTAGATTCGCAGGGACATTACGAGCAGTACTTC	CASSLDSQGHYEQYF
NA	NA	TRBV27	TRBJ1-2	TGTGCCAGCAGTTTCGGGCAGGGGAATGGCTACACCTTC	CASSFGQGNGYTF
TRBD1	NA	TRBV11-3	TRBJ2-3	TGTGCCAGCAGCCCCGAGGACAGGGCGCCAGATACGCAGTATTTT	CASSPEDRAPDTQYF
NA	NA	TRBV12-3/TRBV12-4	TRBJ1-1	TGTGCCAGCGGTTGGAGGGGTGGGACTGAAGCTTTCTTT	CASGWRGGTEAFF
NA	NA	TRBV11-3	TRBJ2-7	TGTGCCACCTCCGGGGGAGGAGGCTCCTACGAGCAGTACTTC	CATSGGGGSYEQYF
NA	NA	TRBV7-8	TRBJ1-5	TGTGCCAGCAGCCCGTCAAGGCAGGTCCGCAATCAGCCCCAGCATTTT	CASSPSRQVRNQPQHF
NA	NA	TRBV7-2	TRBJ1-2	TGTGCCAGCAGCTTAGGACGGGAGCTCTGGGGGTATGGCTACACCTTC	CASSLGRELWGYGYTF
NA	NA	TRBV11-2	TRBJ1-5	TGTGCCAGCAGCCTAGACCTCAATCAGCCCCAGCATTTT	CASSLDLNQPQHF
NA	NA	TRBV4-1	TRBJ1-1	TGCGCCAGCAGCCTCGGGTACGCGGGGGGCACTGAAGCTTTCTTT	CASSLGYAGGTEAFF
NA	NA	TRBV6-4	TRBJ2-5	TGTGCCAGCAGCGGGGGGCCTGAAGAGACCCAGTACTTC	CASSGGPEETQYF
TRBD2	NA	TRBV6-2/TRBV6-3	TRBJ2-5	TGTGCCAGCAGTCTTAGCGGGAAGGTGGAGACCCAGTACTTC	CASSLSGKVETQYF
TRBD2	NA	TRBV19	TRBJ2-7	TGTGCCAGTAGTGTCGCAGGGGGAGCGGGAGGCTACGAGCAGTACTTC	CASSVAGGAGGYEQYF
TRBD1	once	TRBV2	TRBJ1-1	TGTGCCAGCAGTGAAGAGGACAGGGGGCGGTTTGACGCTTTCTTT	CASSEEDRGRFDAFF
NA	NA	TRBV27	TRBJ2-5	TGTGCCAGCAGTTTCACCTGGAGGGGTGGTCAAGAGACCCAGTACTTC	CASSFTWRGGQETQYF
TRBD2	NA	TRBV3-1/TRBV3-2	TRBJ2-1	TGTGCCAGCAGCCAATTACGGCGGGAGTTAGACAATGAGCAGTTCTTC	CASSQLRRELDNEQFF
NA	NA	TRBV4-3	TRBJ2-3	TGCGCCAGCAGCCAAGAGGTGAGGGGGACCATCACAGATACGCAGTATTTT	CASSQEVRGTITDTQYF
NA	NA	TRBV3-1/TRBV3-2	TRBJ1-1	TGTGCCAGCAGCCAAAAAGTCCGACATAAGGTTATCAACACTGAAGCTTTCTTT	CASSQKVRHKVINTEAFF
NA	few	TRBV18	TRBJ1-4	TGTGCCAGCTCACCACAGGGTAGCGCGGAAAAACTGTTTTTT	CASSPQGSAEKLFF
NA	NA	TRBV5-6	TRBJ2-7	TGTGCCAGCAGCCGCCCCCAGGGGGGTAGCTCCTACGAGCAGTACTTC	CASSRPQGGSSYEQYF
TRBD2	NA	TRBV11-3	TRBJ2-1	TGTGCCAGCAGCTTAGATGGGCGGGGGGGCCAAGATGAGCAGTTCTTC	CASSLDGRGGQDEQFF
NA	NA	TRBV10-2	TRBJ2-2	TGCGCCAGCAGTGCCGCGGGACGTTCGAACACCGGGGAGCTGTTTTTT	CASSAAGRSNTGELFF
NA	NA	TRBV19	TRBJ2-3	TGTGCCAGTAGTATAGTCCAGGGGCCCACAGATACGCAGTATTTT	CASSIVQGPTDTQYF
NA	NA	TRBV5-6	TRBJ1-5	TGTGCCAGCAGCAGGGGACAAGGCAATCAGCCCCAGCATTTT	CASSRGQGNQPQHF
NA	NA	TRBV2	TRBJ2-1	TGTGCCAGGACCGGGACTCGCTCCTACAATGAGCAGTTCTTC	CARTGTRSYNEQFF
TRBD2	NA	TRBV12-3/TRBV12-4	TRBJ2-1	TGTGCCAGCAGTCGGACTAGGCTTGATGAGCAGTTCTTC	CASSRTRLDEQFF
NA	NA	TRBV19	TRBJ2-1	TGTGCCAGTGCACCGACCCGGGGTGAGCAGTTCTTC	CASAPTRGEQFF
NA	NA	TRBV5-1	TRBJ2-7	TGCGCCAGCAGCTTGGATGCGCGGGGCCCCTACGAGCAGTACTTC	CASSLDARGPYEQYF
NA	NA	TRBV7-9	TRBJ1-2	TGTGCCAGCAGCCCCCGTGAGGGATCGGACTATGGCTACACCTTC	CASSPREGSDYGYTF
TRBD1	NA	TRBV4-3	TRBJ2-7	TGCGCCAGCAGCACGGACAGGGCCTACGAGCAGTACTTC	CASSTDRAYEQYF
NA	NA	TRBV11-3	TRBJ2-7	TGTGCCAGCAGCTTACGTAGCGGTGAGAGCGAGCAGTACTTC	CASSLRSGESEQYF
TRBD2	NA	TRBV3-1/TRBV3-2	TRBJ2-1	TGTGCCAGCAGCCTGCGGACTAGCGCGAACAATGAGCAGTTCTTC	CASSLRTSANNEQFF
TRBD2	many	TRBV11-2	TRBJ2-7	TGTGCCAGCAGCTTAGAGGGAGGGCTCGCCTACGAGCAGTACTTC	CASSLEGGLAYEQYF
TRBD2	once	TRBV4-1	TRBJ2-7	TGCGCCAGCAGCCAAGTGACCGGGACTAGCTACTCCGAGCAGTACTTC	CASSQVTGTSYSEQYF
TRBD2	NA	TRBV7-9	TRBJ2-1	TGTGCCAGCAGCTTACCAACACCTAGCGGGAGCGGTGAGCAGTTCTTC	CASSLPTPSGSGEQFF
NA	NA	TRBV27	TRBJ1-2	TGTGCCAGCAGTTTAGGAAGGGGAGGGCATGGCTACACCTTC	CASSLGRGGHGYTF
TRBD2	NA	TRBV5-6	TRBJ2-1	TGTGCCAGCAGCTCAATCATAGCGGGAGGGGGCAATGAGCAGTTCTTC	CASSSIIAGGGNEQFF
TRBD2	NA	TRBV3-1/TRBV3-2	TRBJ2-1	TGTGCCAGCAGCCCGGCGCGACTAGCGCGATACAATGAGCAGTTCTTC	CASSPARLARYNEQFF
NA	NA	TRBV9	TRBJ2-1	TGTGCCAGCACCCGGCAGACGGGTACCAATGAGCAGTTCTTC	CASTRQTGTNEQFF
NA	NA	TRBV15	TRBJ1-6	TGTGCCACCAGGAACAGCCTTAATTCACCCCTCCACTTT	CATRNSLNSPLHF
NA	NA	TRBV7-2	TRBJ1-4	TGTGCCAGCAGCCCAACGGGGTTTAATGAAAAACTGTTTTTT	CASSPTGFNEKLFF
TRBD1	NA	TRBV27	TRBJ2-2	TGTGCCAGCAGCGACCGCGTAGGGCAGGGGGCTGACACCGGGGAGCTGTTTTTT	CASSDRVGQGADTGELFF
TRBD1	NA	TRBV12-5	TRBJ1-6	TGTGCTAGTGGAACCGGGACAGCGACTTCACCCCTCCACTTT	CASGTGTATSPLHF
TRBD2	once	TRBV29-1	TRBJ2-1	TGCAGCGTCCTAGCGGTCAATGAGCAGTTCTTC	CSVLAVNEQFF
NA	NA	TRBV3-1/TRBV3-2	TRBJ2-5	TGTGCCAGCAGCCGATATGGTGGGGGCTCCCGAGAGACCCAGTACTTC	CASSRYGGGSRETQYF
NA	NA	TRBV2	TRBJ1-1	TGTGCCAGCAGGACAGGGAACACTGAAGCTTTCTTT	CASRTGNTEAFF
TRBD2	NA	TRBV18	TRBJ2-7	TGTGCCAGTCCCGGGGGGGTGTACGAGCAGTACTTC	CASPGGVYEQYF
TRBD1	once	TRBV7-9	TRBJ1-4	TGTGCCAGCAGCGTCCCGACAGGGCCCGATGAAAAACTGTTTTTT	CASSVPTGPDEKLFF
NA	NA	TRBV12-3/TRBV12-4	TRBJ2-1	TGTGCCAGCACCCTAGGGGCCGGTAATGAGCAGTTCTTC	CASTLGAGNEQFF